These 22 T cell receptor beta chains originate from one sample sequenced in a study of HIV-infected children after antiretroviral therapy interruption. Unique molecular identifiers were included in an RNA-based 3' RACE TCR library. TCRdb reanalysed the 3' RACE reads using MiXCR and keeps one entry per CDR3 protein. The sample records 45,000 to 50,000 distinct CDR3 sequences, about 4.3% being singletons. Treatment described: PENTA 11 planned treatment interruption arm or continuous ART arm. Specimen: CD45RA+ CD4+ T cells from PBMCs, pooled from several time points, collected from a donor given antiretroviral therapy, either interrupted or continuous. As to subset: naive CD4+ CD45RA+ CD45RO- T cells. The receptors were gathered from a pool of human donors with HIV.

The chain couples TRBV2 to TRBJ2-7; TRBD2 matches 12 bases. Unmatched junction bases numbered 4, after V lost 1 base and J lost 3 bases. This CDR3 comprises 16 residues. Germline V gives CDR1 SNHLY, CDR2 FYNNEI. The CDR3 coding sequence is TGTGCCAGCAGTGAAGGACTAGCGGGGGACTACTACGAGCAGTACTTC. This encodes CASSEGLAGDYYEQYF.

The table lists this clonotype with many counts. The chain joins TRBV20-1 to TRBJ2-1; no clear D. V shed 6 bases and J shed 0 bases, with 12 bases lying between them. Germline CDR1 reads DFQATT; CDR2 reads SNEGSKA (reference sequence). This CDR3 has 14 amino acids. In DNA, the CDR3 is TGCAGTGCCCCGACGGCGAGCTCCTACAATGAGCAGTTCTTC. Its protein product is CSAPTASSYNEQFF.

This clonotype was observed at least ten times. The chain has TRBV1 and TRBJ2-7; TRBD2 was called by the table and not checked on the DNA. TRBV1 counts as a pseudogene. The CDR3 runs 16 residues. CDR3 region: CTSSQKLAGGWYEQYF. The CDR3, as DNA: TGCACCAGCAGCCAAAAACTAGCGGGGGGTTGGTACGAGCAGTACTTC.

This rearrangement joins TRBV12-3 or TRBV12-4 to TRBJ1-3; D not resolved. Trimming took off 8 bases at V and 7 bases at J, with 18 bases between the two ends. The CDR3 sequence is 14 residues long. The CDR3 loop reads CASGRGTFRNTIYF. CDR3 coding DNA: TGTGCCAGCGGTCGGGGAACCTTCAGGAACACCATATATTTT.

The genes are TRBV29-1 and TRBJ2-7; 8 bases fit TRBD1. Trimming removed 5 bases from V and 5 bases from J; junction bases left unmatched: 8. This CDR3 region has 13 residues. CDR1 and CDR2 from the germline V gene are SQVTM and ANQGSEA. The CDR3 here is CSVLTGAAHEQYF. The CDR3 coding sequence is TGCAGCGTTCTGACAGGGGCGGCCCACGAGCAGTACTTC.

This clonotype has ten or more counts. This chain uses TRBV5-1 with TRBJ2-3, with D perhaps TRBD1 or TRBD2 (5 bases each). Germline loops: CDR1 SGHRS, CDR2 YFSETQ. V lost 5 bases, J lost 0 bases, and 7 bases lay in between. The CDR3 runs 13 residues. The CDR3 is CASRRDSTDTQYF. The CDR3 DNA is TGCGCCAGCAGACGGGACAGCACAGATACGCAGTATTTT.

This clonotype was picked up many times. In DNA form, the CDR3 reads TGTGCCAGCAGTCCCCAGGGACACCAGCCTTCCCTGCGGCAGTACTTC. This encodes CASSPQGHQPSLRQYF. The chain has TRBV27 and TRBJ2-7; weak D call: TRBD1 (6 bases). Deletions cut 5 bases from V and 9 bases from J, with 26 bases between. Germline V gene data show CDR1 as MNHEY and CDR2 as SMNVEV (reference sequence). This CDR3 is 16 amino acids long.

Ten or more counts support this clonotype. This sequence joins TRBV23-1 and TRBJ1-5, with TRBD1 identical over 7 bases. TRBV23-1 is classed as an ORF, of uncertain function. After removal of 7 bases from V and 2 bases from J, the junction contained 5 bases not matched to a gene. The CDR3 spans 14 residues. For the CDR3, the DNA is TGCGCCAGCACCGAGAGGGGGCGCAATCAGCCCCAGCATTTT. Translating it yields CASTERGRNQPQHF.

This clonotype was recorded at least ten times. For the CDR3, the DNA is TGTGCCAGCAGCCCACAGAGTGCTAGCACAGATACGCAGTATTTT. This codes for CASSPQSASTDTQYF. V usage is TRBV7-2 and J usage is TRBJ2-3; the D is unclear. CDR1 and CDR2 (germline): SGHTA, FQGNSA. There are 15 residues in the CDR3. Trimming stripped 5 bases from V and 0 bases from J, with 12 bases between. The full variable domain, rest sourced from reference TRBV7-2 and TRBJ2-3, is GAGVSQSPSNKVTEKGKDVELRCDPISGHTALYWYRQSLGQGLEFLIYFQGNSAPDKSGLPSDRFSAERTGGSVSTLTIQRTQQEDSAVYLCASSPQSASTDTQYFGPGTRLTVL.

This clonotype showed up many times. V and J are TRBV18 and TRBJ1-3; no clear D gene. Germline CDR1 is KGHSH and CDR2 is LQKENI. The V and J ends lost 3 bases and 0 bases respectively, with 9 bases between them. This CDR3 comprises 15 residues. DNA for the CDR3: TGTGCCAGCTCACCCCAACGGAGCTCTGGAAACACCATATATTTT. Its translation is CASSPQRSSGNTIYF.

This clonotype was seen ten or more times. The chain employs TRBV5-1 and TRBJ1-3, with 7 bases lining up with TRBD1. CDR1 and CDR2 (germline): SGHRS, YFSETQ. V was pared by 4 bases and J by 4 bases, with 8 bases of the junction left unmatched. The CDR3 is 15 amino acids. The CDR3 is CASSLGTDYGNTIYF. The CDR3 nucleotides are TGCGCCAGCAGCCTGGGGACAGACTACGGAAACACCATATATTTT.

This clonotype has ten or more counts. V gene TRBV4-1 combines with J gene TRBJ2-3; D may be TRBD1 or TRBD2 (5 bases each). This CDR3 region has 15 residues. The V end lost 4 bases, the J end lost 4 bases, and 15 bases lay between the germline ends. In germline, CDR1 is MGHRA, CDR2 YSYEKL. The CDR3 coding sequence is TGCGCCAGCAGCCGGCCGGGACGGCGGCCAGATACGCAGTATTTT. This sequence encodes CASSRPGRRPDTQYF.

There are a few counts of this clonotype. Compared with germline, one end of the junction differs, possibly owing to a read error. The rearrangement links TRBV12-5 to TRBJ2-3, with a tentative D call TRBD2 (6 bases). Germline V CDR1 and CDR2: LGHNT, FRNRAP. The CDR3 contains 14 residues. The CDR3 coding sequence is TGTGCCAGCAGGGCCGGGACTGGAGCAGAAACGCTGTATTTT. It codes for CASRAGTGAETLYF.

V and J are TRBV14 and TRBJ2-6; 10 bases agree with TRBD1. V shed 4 bases and J 0 bases; nucleotides not matched to a gene: 12. Germline V gene data show CDR1 as SGHDN and CDR2 as FVKESK. The CDR3 is 20 amino acids. CDR3 in DNA: TGTGCCAGCAGCCTATTTAAGCGGGACAGGGGACCCTCTGGGGCCAACGTCCTGACTTTC. It specifies CASSLFKRDRGPSGANVLTF.

This clonotype showed up many times. This rearrangement joins TRBV4-1 to TRBJ2-1; the D is unclear. This CDR3 spans 15 amino acids. The V gene lost 2 bases and the J gene lost 9 bases, with 17 bases spanning the gap. The germline V gene encodes CDR1 MGHRA and CDR2 YSYEKL. As DNA, the CDR3 is TGCGCCAGCAGCCAATCAATAGTCAGCCGTCCTGAGCAGTTCTTC. It encodes CASSQSIVSRPEQFF.

This clonotype has at least ten counts. This rearrangement joins TRBV18 to TRBJ2-7; D is unclear. V lost 2 bases and J 4 bases, leaving 9 bases between the germline ends. From germline, CDR1 is KGHSH and CDR2 LQKENI. The CDR3 covers 13 residues. The CDR3 region has the DNA TGTGCCAGCTCACCAGAGGAAGGTTACGAGCAGTACTTC. It yields the protein CASSPEEGYEQYF.

The chain uses TRBV3-1 and TRBJ2-2; D gene unclear. Germline V lookup: CDR1 LGHDT, CDR2 YNNKEL (reference sequence). The CDR3 extends over 11 amino acids. Trimming removed 6 bases at V and 7 bases at J, with 6 bases between. CDR3 sequence reads: CASRSLGELFF. As DNA, the CDR3 is TGTGCCAGCAGGTCGCTCGGGGAGCTGTTTTTT.

This clonotype was observed many times. The rearrangement joins TRBV2 to TRBJ2-1, with TRBD2 identical over 10 bases. V lost 11 bases and J lost 3; bases outside the gene matches: 4. CDR3 length equals 13 residues. Germline loops: CDR1 SNHLY, CDR2 FYNNEI. CDR3 sequence reads: CAGTSGVYNEQFF. DNA of the CDR3: TGTGCCGGTACTAGCGGGGTCTACAATGAGCAGTTCTTC.

There are many counts of this clonotype. The chain is built from TRBV6-1 and TRBJ1-1; 9 nucleotides line up with TRBD1. The CDR3 totals 13 residues. After removal of 6 bases from V and 5 bases from J, the junction contained 4 bases not matched to a gene. Per germline, CDR1 MNHNS and CDR2 SASEGT. CDR3 bases: TGTGCCAGCAGCTCGGACAGGGGTACTGAAGCTTTCTTT. It encodes CASSSDRGTEAFF.

This clonotype was observed at least ten times. V usage is TRBV6-1 and J usage is TRBJ2-7; tentatively, D is TRBD1 (5 bases). The germline V and J ends were trimmed by 4 bases and 4 bases, with 11 bases remaining between them. There are 13 residues in the CDR3. Per the germline V gene, CDR1 is MNHNS and CDR2 is SASEGT. In nucleotides, the CDR3 is TGTGCCAGCAGTGTCCTAAGGGGTTACGAGCAGTACTTC. It codes for CASSVLRGYEQYF.

This clonotype showed up many times. The chain joins TRBV12-3 or TRBV12-4 to TRBJ1-2, with 10 bases aligning to TRBD1. The length of the CDR3 is 15 residues. V trimming: 6 bases; J trimming: 5 bases; junction bases outside the gene matches: 9. Here the CDR3 reads CASSRGTGDSYGYTF. The CDR3 DNA follows: TGTGCCAGCAGCCGAGGGACAGGGGATTCGTATGGCTACACCTTC.

This clonotype has more than one count but fewer than ten. The genes are TRBV20-1 and TRBJ2-1; 7 bases map to TRBD2. This CDR3 spans 13 amino acids. Germline V lookup: CDR1 DFQATT, CDR2 SNEGSKA (reference sequence). Trimming took 6 bases from V and 6 from J; bases not matched to a gene: 8. In DNA form, the CDR3 reads TGCAGTGCCCTTGGACTAGTAAGCAATGAGCAGTTCTTC. Translation: CSALGLVSNEQFF.